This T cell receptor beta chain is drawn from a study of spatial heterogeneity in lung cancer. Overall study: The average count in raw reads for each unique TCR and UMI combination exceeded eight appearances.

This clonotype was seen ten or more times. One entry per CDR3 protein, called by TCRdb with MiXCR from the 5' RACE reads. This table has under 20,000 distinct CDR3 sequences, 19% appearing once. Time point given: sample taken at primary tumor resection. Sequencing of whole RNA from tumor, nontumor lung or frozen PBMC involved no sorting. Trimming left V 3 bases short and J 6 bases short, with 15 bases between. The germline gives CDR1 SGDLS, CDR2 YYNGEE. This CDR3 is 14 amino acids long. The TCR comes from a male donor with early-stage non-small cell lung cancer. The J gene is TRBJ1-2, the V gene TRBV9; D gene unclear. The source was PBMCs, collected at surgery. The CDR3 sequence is CASSGGRAQNGYTF. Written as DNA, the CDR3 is TGTGCCAGCAGCGGTGGTCGGGCTCAAAATGGCTACACCTTC.